Each of the 22 T cell receptor beta chains below was sequenced from the same sample in a study of identical twins. TCRdb used MiXCR to reprocess the 5' RACE reads, holding one entry per CDR3 protein. The profile covers 400,000 to 500,000 distinct CDR3 sequences, with about 18% appearing a single time and 12% taken by the ten largest. Specimen: naive T cells sorted from blood. The receptors here all came from a man between 45 and 60 years old in good health.

V gene TRBV7-8 combines with J gene TRBJ2-1; tentatively, D is TRBD2 (7 bases). CDR3 size: 15 residues. From germline, CDR1 is SGHVS and CDR2 FQNEAQ. V was pared by 2 bases and J by 7 bases, with 15 bases between. CDR3 residues: CASSLLGGRMNEQFF. The CDR3 nucleotides read TGTGCCAGCAGCTTATTGGGGGGGCGGATGAATGAGCAGTTCTTC.

At least ten counts were recorded for this clonotype. The chain has TRBV7-9 and TRBJ2-3, with a tentative D call TRBD1 (6 bases). This CDR3 is built from 16 residues. Trimming cost V 4 bases and J 2 bases, with 16 bases left between them. CDR1 SEHNR and CDR2 FQNEAQ come from the germline V gene (reference sequence). The chain's CDR3 is CASSSPGQRSTDTQYF. In DNA form, the CDR3 reads TGTGCCAGCAGCTCACCGGGACAACGATCCACAGATACGCAGTATTTT.

The genes are TRBV10-3 and TRBJ2-7; TRBD2 matches at 10 bases. The junction had 3 bases not matched to a gene; V was cut back by 0 bases and J by 4 bases. This CDR3 comprises 15 residues. Germline V gene sequence: CDR1 ENHRY, CDR2 SYGVKD. The CDR3 sequence: CAISESSGGAYEQYF. Written as DNA, the CDR3 is TGTGCCATCAGTGAGTCGAGCGGGGGGGCTTACGAGCAGTACTTC.

CDR3 protein: CSARGSGLAQETQYF. The CDR3 region has the DNA TGCAGTGCTAGGGGGTCGGGACTAGCCCAAGAGACCCAGTACTTC. The chain links TRBV20-1 to TRBJ2-5, with 9 positions matching TRBD2. V was pared by 3 bases and J by 1 base, with 6 bases of the junction left unmatched. The CDR3 sequence is 15 residues long. In germline, CDR1 is DFQATT, CDR2 SNEGSKA (reference sequence).

The V gene is TRBV12-3 or TRBV12-4, the J gene TRBJ1-2, with TRBD1 matching over 11 bases. The ends lost 6 bases at V and 8 bases at J; junction bases unmatched: 8. The CDR3 contains 14 residues. The CDR3 coding sequence is TGTGCCAGCAGCGTCGGACAGGGGGCTGGCGGCTACACCTTC. Translation: CASSVGQGAGGYTF.

This clonotype was seen a few times. This rearrangement joins TRBV7-2 to TRBJ2-7; D is possibly TRBD1 (6 bases). Germline CDR1 and CDR2: SGHTA and FQGNSA. V was shortened by 5 bases and J by 3 bases, with 14 bases between the two germline ends. There are 14 residues in the CDR3. For the CDR3, the DNA is TGTGCCAGCAGCCCTTTTGGGACATACTACGAGCAGTACTTC. It encodes CASSPFGTYYEQYF.

About this clonotype itself: The final CDR3 position lacks the conserved phenylalanine or tryptophan, pointing to a likely read error. The rearrangement joins TRBV7-2 to TRBJ2-7; TRBD1 matches at 8 bases. The ends lost 6 bases at V and 3 bases at J; junction bases unmatched: 7. The CDR3 is made up of 14 amino acids. CDR1 is SGHTA and CDR2 is FQGNSA in the germline V gene. CDR3 residues: CASSSGQGSYEQYL. The DNA for the CDR3 is TGTGCCAGCAGTTCCGGACAGGGTAGCTACGAGCAGTACTTA.

This sequence joins TRBV5-1 and TRBJ2-7; TRBD2 matches at 8 bases. The length of the CDR3 is 16 residues. Germline V lookup: CDR1 SGHRS, CDR2 YFSETQ. The V gene end was trimmed by 1 base and the J gene end by 4 bases; junction bases not matched to a gene: 10. The DNA of the CDR3 is TGCGCCAGCAGCTTGAGGGTTAGCGGGACCCAATACGAGCAGTACTTC. Its translation is CASSLRVSGTQYEQYF.

This clonotype occurred many times. The chain carries TRBV5-1 and TRBJ2-1; D uncertain. This CDR3 is 14 amino acids long. The germline gives CDR1 SGHRS, CDR2 YFSETQ. The germline V and J ends were trimmed by 4 bases and 5 bases, with 13 bases remaining between them. As DNA, the CDR3 is TGCGCCAGCAGCACCGGCGGCAGTAACAATGAGCAGTTCTTC. It yields the protein CASSTGGSNNEQFF.

The sample holds one count of this clonotype. V gene TRBV7-8 combines with J gene TRBJ2-7, with D unclear. The V and J ends lost 5 bases and 3 bases respectively, with 14 bases between them. Germline V CDR1 and CDR2: SGHVS, FQNEAQ. The CDR3 is 14 residues long. CDR3: CASSPVPANYEQYF. CDR3 nucleotide sequence: TGTGCCAGCAGCCCGGTCCCCGCCAACTACGAGCAGTACTTC.

This clonotype was detected only a few times. This chain joins TRBV12-3 or TRBV12-4 and TRBJ2-7; the D gene is possibly TRBD1 (5 bases). Trimming pared 5 bases from V and 7 bases from J, leaving 18 bases between. This CDR3 spans 14 amino acids. The CDR3 bases are TGTGCCAGCAGTCCGAGGACACCGGCCCAAGAGCAGTACTTC. Protein product: CASSPRTPAQEQYF.

This chain links TRBV29-1 with TRBJ2-3, with D perhaps TRBD2 (5 bases). V was trimmed by 2 bases and J by 6 bases, leaving 15 bases between them. The V gene's germline CDR1 is SQVTM and CDR2 ANQGSEA. The CDR3 length is 14 residues. CDR3 residues: CSVEKPPEDDTQYF. The CDR3 coding sequence is TGCAGCGTTGAAAAACCCCCGGAGGACGATACGCAGTATTTT.

This clonotype appeared a few times. V usage is TRBV29-1 and J usage is TRBJ1-4; D is unresolved. V was trimmed by 1 base and J by 8 bases, leaving 11 bases between them. The CDR3 totals 13 residues. In germline, CDR1 is SQVTM, CDR2 ANQGSEA. CDR3 DNA: TGCAGCGTTGAAGTCCCGGACGGGGAAAAACTGTTTTTT. It yields the protein CSVEVPDGEKLFF.

This chain joins TRBV6-1 and TRBJ1-3, with no clear D. Germline CDR1 is MNHNS and CDR2 is SASEGT. Trimming removed 5 bases at V and 0 bases at J, with 5 bases between. The CDR3 consists of 13 residues. The DNA for the CDR3 is TGTGCCAGCAGTCCCTTCTCTGGAAACACCATATATTTT. It translates to CASSPFSGNTIYF.

This clonotype has just a few counts. A much more abundant neighbour one base away suggests this may be a read error. The chain employs TRBV12-3 or TRBV12-4 and TRBJ1-2, with D possibly matching TRBD1 (5 bases). CDR3 length: 11 amino acids. The germline V and J ends were trimmed by 4 bases and 6 bases, with 6 bases remaining between them. The CDR3 loop is CASSWGDGYTF. For the CDR3, the DNA is TGTGCCAGCAGTTGGGGGGATGGCTACACCTTC.

This clonotype has ten or more counts. The chain is built from TRBV10-3 and TRBJ1-1, with TRBD1 identical over 8 bases. The CDR3 has 14 residues. With 2 bases clipped from V and 6 bases from J, the junction kept 5 bases outside the gene matches. Germline assignment: CDR1 ENHRY and CDR2 SYGVKD. This CDR3 is CAISEARGRAEAFF. CDR3 in DNA: TGTGCCATCAGTGAGGCCAGGGGGCGGGCTGAAGCTTTCTTT.

This clonotype appeared once. The rearrangement links TRBV20-1 to TRBJ2-7, with 8 bases matching TRBD2. Germline assignment: CDR1 DFQATT and CDR2 SNEGSKA (reference sequence). This CDR3 spans 12 amino acids. V trimming: 7 bases; J trimming: 2 bases; junction bases outside the gene matches: 4. For the CDR3, the DNA is TGCAGTGGGGGGGGACTAGCCTACGAGCAGTACTTC. Its translation: CSGGGLAYEQYF.

The V call is TRBV4-1, the J call TRBJ2-1; D is uncertain. CDR3 length: 17 amino acids. The germline V gene encodes CDR1 MGHRA and CDR2 YSYEKL. V gave up 0 bases and J gave up 5 bases, with 17 bases separating them. The DNA for the CDR3 is TGCGCCAGCAGCCAAGATAGACGTGAATGGGGAAACAATGAGCAGTTCTTC. It is translated as CASSQDRREWGNNEQFF.

With regard to this clonotype: This may be a read error: a much more frequent sequence differs by one nucleotide. This chain links TRBV11-2 with TRBJ1-6; D might be TRBD1 (5 bases). Germline V CDR1 and CDR2: SGHAT, FQNNGV. This CDR3 contains 15 residues. For the CDR3, the DNA is TGTGCCAGCAGCGAGCCGGGACGGAAAAATTCACCCCTCTACTTT. Its protein is CASSEPGRKNSPLYF.

The rearrangement joins TRBV25-1 to TRBJ2-1, with 8 bases lining up with TRBD2. Germline V lookup: CDR1 MGHDK, CDR2 SYGVNS. The CDR3 loop spans 17 amino acids. Trimming at V came to 3 bases and at J to 7 bases, leaving 14 bases not matched to a gene. CDR3 coding DNA: TGTGCCAGCAGTGAGAGTCGGCTGAGCGGGAGTTGGAATGAGCAGTTCTTC. This gives the protein CASSESRLSGSWNEQFF.

About this clonotype: Mismatch with germline at one junction end may stem from a read error. The chain couples TRBV7-9 to TRBJ1-6, with a weak D call TRBD1 (6 bases). CDR1 is SEHNR, CDR2 FQNEAQ, per germline (reference sequence). This CDR3 is 15 amino acids long. In nucleotides, the CDR3 is TGTGCCGGCAGCTCTGAGACAGGCCCGAATTCACCCCTCCACTTT. It codes for CAGSSETGPNSPLHF.

The rearrangement links TRBV30 to TRBJ1-1, with a possible D match to TRBD1 (6 bases). The ends were cut back, 2 bases at V and 5 bases at J, with 15 bases in the middle. CDR3 length: 14 residues. Germline CDR1 and CDR2: GTSNPN and SVGIG (reference sequence). CDR3 sequence (DNA): TGTGCCTGGAGTACTACCGTGGGGGCGACTGAAGCTTTCTTT. It encodes CAWSTTVGATEAFF.